The 19 T cell receptor beta chains below come from one sample, sequenced in a study of cytomegalovirus exposure and HLA in healthy donors. Primers: 60 Vbeta forward and 13 Jbeta reverse. Only in-frame clones appear in the TCRdb table, and some are missing; sequencing was by immunoSEQ multiplex PCR. The table includes 150,000 or so clones, about 74% detected once. Sequenced material: PBMCs. The origin of the receptors is a man younger than 35 in good health and CMV-seropositive.

This chain uses TRBV29-1 with TRBJ1-1, with a tentative D call TRBD1 (5 bases). Germline values: CDR1 SQVTM, CDR2 ANQGSEA. The V end lost 3 bases, the J end lost 4 bases, and 6 bases lay between the germline ends. The CDR3 length is 11 residues. This chain's CDR3 is CSVDQGTEAFF. As DNA, the CDR3 is TGCAGCGTTGATCAGGGCACTGAAGCTTTCTTT.

The chain has TRBV2 and TRBJ1-6, with D possibly being TRBD1 (6 bases). V lost 6 bases, J lost 0 bases, and 12 bases lay in between. Per the germline V gene, CDR1 is SNHLY and CDR2 is FYNNEI. The CDR3 totals 16 residues. CDR3 amino acids: CASRAGTSSYNSPLHF. The DNA of the CDR3 is TGTGCCAGCAGAGCCGGGACAAGCTCCTATAATTCACCCCTCCACTTT.

The chain has TRBV9 and TRBJ2-7; TRBD1 aligns across 8 bases. J was trimmed by 9 bases and V by 4 bases; bases with no gene match: 15. Looked up from germline, CDR1 is SGDLS and CDR2 is YYNGEE. There are 15 residues in the CDR3. In DNA, the CDR3 is TGTGCCAGCAGCTCCAGGGGGGACAGGTCCTCCTCGCAGTACTTC. Translated: CASSSRGDRSSSQYF. The full variable domain, rest sourced from reference TRBV9 and TRBJ2-7, is DSGVTQTPKHLITATGQRVTLRCSPRSGDLSVYWYQQSLDQGLQFLIQYYNGEERAKGNILERFSAQQFPDLHSELNLSSLELGDSALYFCASSSRGDRSSSQYFGPGTRLTVT.

V usage is TRBV7-6 and J usage is TRBJ2-5; D is uncertain. The end of the DNA aligns better with TRBJ2-7, so the J call may be wrong. The CDR3 consists of 11 residues. Per germline, CDR1 SGHVS and CDR2 FNYEAQ. The CDR3 reads CASSHGYEQYF. The CDR3 DNA sequence: TGTGCCAGCAGCCACGGGTACGAGCAGTACTTC.

The genes are TRBV18 and TRBJ1-4; D is unresolved. The CDR3 is 14 amino acids. Germline-derived CDR1 and CDR2 are KGHSH and LQKENI. V was trimmed by 1 base and J by 7 bases, leaving 10 bases between them. The CDR3 here is CASSPRIAREKLFF. The CDR3 nucleotides read TGTGCCAGCTCACCACGGATAGCTCGTGAAAAACTGTTTTTT.

This sequence joins TRBV29-1 and TRBJ1-2; 8 positions match TRBD1. This CDR3 comprises 13 residues. The germline V gene encodes CDR1 SQVTM and CDR2 ANQGSEA. With 1 base clipped from V and 5 bases from J, the junction kept 3 bases outside the gene matches. The CDR3 spells CSVEGGDRYGYTF. CDR3 nucleotides: TGCAGCGTTGAAGGGGGGGACAGGTATGGCTACACCTTC.

The genes are TRBV5-1 and TRBJ1-6; the D gene is possibly TRBD1 (5 bases). V dropped 2 bases and J dropped 5 bases, with 11 bases sitting between them. The CDR3 covers 15 residues. Germline lookup yields CDR1 SGHRS and CDR2 YFSETQ. The CDR3 DNA sequence: TGCGCCAGCAGCTTCGAAGGGGCAAATAATTCACCCCTCCACTTT. Protein product: CASSFEGANNSPLHF. The full variable domain, in which reference TRBV5-1 and TRBJ1-6 provide the parts outside the CDR3, is KAGVTQTPRYLIKTRGQQVTLSCSPISGHRSVSWYQQTPGQGLQFLFEYFSETQRNKGNFPGRFSGRQFSNSRSEMNVSTLELGDSALYLCASSFEGANNSPLHFGNGTRLTVT.

The chain joins TRBV19 to TRBJ1-5; a weak D match, TRBD1 (6 bases). This CDR3 is built from 15 residues. Germline CDR1 LNHDA, CDR2 SQIVND (reference sequence). V lost 2 bases and J 2 bases, leaving 10 bases between the germline ends. For the CDR3, the DNA is TGTGCCAGTAGTATAACAGGGAAGGGCAATCAGCCCCAGCATTTT. Amino acid sequence: CASSITGKGNQPQHF.

This clone has more than one count but fewer than ten. The chain carries TRBV5-6 and TRBJ1-2; D not resolved. Trimming stripped 2 bases from V and 6 bases from J, with 14 bases between. Germline loops: CDR1 SGHDT, CDR2 YYEEEE. The CDR3 is made up of 14 amino acids. The CDR3: CASSFTYSGNGYTF. In DNA form, the CDR3 reads TGTGCCAGCAGCTTCACCTACTCAGGAAATGGCTACACCTTC.

The chain uses TRBV5-1 and TRBJ1-1; the D is unclear. V was clipped by 0 bases and J by 3 bases, with 6 bases between them. The CDR3 contains 13 residues. CDR1 is SGHRS, CDR2 YFSETQ, per germline. The CDR3 nucleotides read TGCGCCAGCAGCTTGGTAGGAGACACTGAAGCTTTCTTT. Residues: CASSLVGDTEAFF.

This clone came up once. The chain uses TRBV4-3 and TRBJ2-3; 11 bases match TRBD2. The germline gives CDR1 LGHNA, CDR2 YSLEER. V trimming: 1 base; J trimming: 0 bases; junction bases outside the gene matches: 12. The CDR3 covers 20 residues. Written as DNA, the CDR3 is TGCGCCAGCAGCCAAGGGACCTCTAGCGGGAGGAGGGTGAGCACAGATACGCAGTATTTT. Translated, it gives CASSQGTSSGRRVSTDTQYF.

This rearrangement joins TRBV19 to TRBJ1-1; no reliable D call. The CDR3 is 13 residues long. CDR1 is LNHDA and CDR2 is SQIVND in the germline V gene (reference sequence). Trimming took 7 bases from V and 0 from J, leaving 9 bases between them. CDR3 in DNA: TGTGCCAGTATCCGAGATCTGAACACTGAAGCTTTCTTT. It codes for CASIRDLNTEAFF. The whole variable domain, remainder taken from reference TRBV19 and TRBJ1-1, is DGGITQSPKYLFRKEGQNVTLSCEQNLNHDAMYWYRQDPGQGLRLIYYSQIVNDFQKGDIAEGYSVSREKKESFPLTVTSAQKNPTAFYLCASIRDLNTEAFFGQGTRLTVV.

The chain links TRBV2 to TRBJ2-4; TRBD1 matches 7 bases. V was clipped by 7 bases and J by 15 bases; unmatched bases: 12. This CDR3 spans 12 amino acids. The germline gives CDR1 SNHLY, CDR2 FYNNEI. CDR3 region: CASNEGAPVRYF. The CDR3 DNA reads as TGTGCCAGCAATGAGGGGGCCCCCGTTAGGTACTTC.

The sample holds a few counts of this clone. The junction shows a germline mismatch at one end, possibly a read error. This chain uses TRBV28 with TRBJ2-2, with 7 positions matching TRBD1. Germline CDR1 MDHEN, CDR2 SYDVKM. The CDR3 has 16 residues. In DNA form, the CDR3 reads TGTGCCAGCACCTATTATGGCAGGGGGAACTCCGGGGAGCTGTTTTTT. It translates to CASTYYGRGNSGELFF.

This clone was found once. The chain has TRBV5-4 and TRBJ2-5, with D unclear. CDR3 length: 14 amino acids. Germline CDR1 and CDR2: SGHNT and YYREEE (reference sequence). Between the trimmed V and J ends, which lost 4 bases and 5 bases, there was a span of 15 bases. The CDR3 protein is CASSHDLFGETQYF. The DNA of the CDR3 is TGTGCCAGCAGCCATGACCTGTTCGGGGAGACCCAGTACTTC. Drawing the rest from reference TRBV5-4 and TRBJ2-5, the complete variable domain is ETGVTQSPTHLIKTRGQQVTLRCSSQSGHNTVSWYQQALGQGPQFIFQYYREEENGRGNFPPRFSGLQFPNYSSELNVNALELDDSALYLCASSHDLFGETQYFGPGTRLLVL.

This chain uses TRBV5-1 with TRBJ2-7, with D possibly being TRBD1 (5 bases). V was trimmed by 4 bases and J by 2 bases, leaving 13 bases between them. CDR1 is SGHRS, CDR2 YFSETQ, per germline. The CDR3 sequence is 14 residues long. The CDR3 nucleotides are TGCGCCAGCAGCGTCGACAGTCGGGCCTACGAGCAGTACTTC. Protein sequence: CASSVDSRAYEQYF.

CDR3 amino acids: CASSVQRREQYF. For the CDR3, the DNA is TGTGCCAGCAGTGTCCAGCGCCGGGAGCAGTACTTC. The genes are TRBV2 and TRBJ2-7; D uncertain. The CDR3 loop spans 12 amino acids. With 4 bases removed from V and 7 bases from J, the gap between germline ends came to 11 bases. Germline V lookup: CDR1 SNHLY, CDR2 FYNNEI.

This rearrangement joins TRBV5-6 to TRBJ1-1; the D gene is possibly TRBD1 (6 bases). The CDR3 is 11 residues long. Germline-derived CDR1 and CDR2 are SGHDT and YYEEEE. Trimming left V 2 bases short and J 12 bases short, with 11 bases between. CDR3 sequence: CASSFYRDTFF. CDR3 sequence (DNA): TGTGCCAGCAGCTTCTACCGGGACACTTTCTTT.

V is TRBV29-1 and J is TRBJ2-7; 10 bases map to TRBD2. CDR3 length equals 15 residues. The ends lost 5 bases at V and 0 bases at J; junction bases unmatched: 7. Germline V gene data show CDR1 as SQVTM and CDR2 as ANQGSEA. The CDR3 DNA follows: TGCAGCGTTAGAATTTCTAGCGGGAGCTCCTACGAGCAGTACTTC. Its protein is CSVRISSGSSYEQYF.